The 29 T cell receptor beta chains below were found in one sample sequenced in a study of naive and memory T cell subsets. Two oligonucleotides, mixed equimolar, formed the beta constant-region primer covering TRBC1 and TRBC2. The ligated cDNA underwent four PCR rounds using SP2 and nested alpha and beta constant-region primers. TCRdb ran MiXCR on the UMI-ligation and nested PCR reads and lists one entry per CDR3 protein. The repertoire holds about 150,000 distinct CDR3 sequences, with about 23% as singletons. Antigen specificity for these receptors is unknown. Study findings and constraints: Naive repertoires, especially CD8, held a few larger clonotypes, possibly memory cells re-expressing CD45RA.

The sample taken for sequencing was naive CD4+ T cells from blood. These TCRs come from a human donor in good health.

The chain carries TRBV5-1 and TRBJ2-7; 8 bases are shared with TRBD2. Germline CDR1 SGHRS, CDR2 YFSETQ. This CDR3 spans 14 amino acids. V shed 4 bases, J shed 4 bases, and the junction held 7 bases outside the gene matches. The DNA of the CDR3 is TGCGCCAGCAGCCCCTCCGGGGGGGGTTACGAGCAGTACTTC. Residues: CASSPSGGGYEQYF. Looking up the rest from reference TRBV5-1 and TRBJ2-7 gives the full variable domain: KAGVTQTPRYLIKTRGQQVTLSCSPISGHRSVSWYQQTPGQGLQFLFEYFSETQRNKGNFPGRFSGRQFSNSRSEMNVSTLELGDSALYLCASSPSGGGYEQYFGPGTRLTVT.

In its sample, this clonotype was seen many times. V and J are TRBV6-6 and TRBJ2-7, with a weak D call TRBD1 (5 bases). This CDR3 region has 15 residues. Germline V gene sequence: CDR1 MNHNY, CDR2 SVGAGI (reference sequence). The V gene lost 2 bases and the J gene lost 6 bases, with 17 bases spanning the gap. CDR3 sequence reads: CASSYSQGLVSEQYF. CDR3 bases: TGTGCCAGCAGTTACAGTCAGGGTTTGGTTTCCGAGCAGTACTTC.

This rearrangement joins TRBV19 to TRBJ1-5; 9 bases align to TRBD1. The CDR3 covers 16 residues. Germline loops: CDR1 LNHDA, CDR2 SQIVND (reference sequence). J lost 1 base, V lost 7 bases, and 8 bases had no gene match. CDR3 DNA sequence: TGTGCCAGTAAATCCGGGGGACAGGGAAGCAATCAGCCCCAGCATTTT. As protein: CASKSGGQGSNQPQHF.

This clonotype appeared many times. V is TRBV20-1 and J is TRBJ1-5, with D possibly TRBD1 on 6 matching bases. The germline V and J ends were trimmed by 6 bases and 2 bases, with 14 bases remaining between them. The germline CDR1 and CDR2 sequences are DFQATT and SNEGSKA (reference sequence). The CDR3 sequence is 14 residues long. The CDR3 is CSAGQGMGNQPQHF. DNA for the CDR3: TGCAGTGCAGGCCAGGGGATGGGCAATCAGCCCCAGCATTTT.

There are a few counts of this clonotype. This rearrangement joins TRBV20-1 to TRBJ1-2; D remains unclear. The CDR3 has 13 residues. CDR1 is DFQATT, CDR2 SNEGSKA, per germline (reference sequence). V was shortened by 4 bases and J by 4 bases, with 13 bases between the two germline ends. CDR3 coding DNA: TGCAGTGCTAAGGCTCCAGGACCCTATGGCTACACCTTC. It translates to CSAKAPGPYGYTF.

The chain links TRBV20-1 to TRBJ1-2; TRBD1 is a possible D gene (6 bases). CDR3 length: 13 amino acids. Germline CDR1 is DFQATT and CDR2 is SNEGSKA (reference sequence). V was clipped by 5 bases and J by 6 bases, with 16 bases between them. CDR3 DNA sequence: TGCAGTGCTGAACTGGACAGAGGGCATGGCTACACCTTC. This encodes CSAELDRGHGYTF.

This clonotype has a handful of counts. This chain connects TRBV29-1 to TRBJ2-7; D might be TRBD1 (6 bases). Germline CDR1 is SQVTM and CDR2 is ANQGSEA. This CDR3 spans 12 amino acids. Deletions cut 5 bases from V and 4 bases from J, with 12 bases between. CDR3 in amino acids: CSVMTGIYEQYF. The CDR3 nucleotides are TGCAGCGTTATGACAGGAATTTACGAGCAGTACTTC.

A few counts support this clonotype. The J gene is TRBJ2-3, the V gene TRBV28; D might be TRBD2 (6 bases). The CDR3 is 15 residues long. Deletions cut 3 bases from V and 0 bases from J, with 10 bases between. Germline CDR1 reads MDHEN; CDR2 reads SYDVKM. This CDR3 is CASSLTSPSTDTQYF. The CDR3 coding sequence is TGTGCCAGCAGTTTGACTAGTCCTAGCACAGATACGCAGTATTTT.

This chain links TRBV4-1 with TRBJ2-7; 16 nucleotides match TRBD2. Germline-derived CDR1 and CDR2 are MGHRA and YSYEKL. Trimming at V came to 4 bases and at J to 8 bases, leaving 2 bases not matched to a gene. This CDR3 has 14 residues. CDR3 sequence reads: CASSPGLAGGKQYF. As DNA, the CDR3 is TGCGCCAGCAGCCCGGGACTAGCGGGAGGGAAGCAGTACTTC.

The rearrangement uses TRBV20-1 and TRBJ2-1; TRBD2 matches at 9 bases. The CDR3 runs to 15 residues. Trimming at V came to 0 bases and at J to 6 bases, leaving 6 bases not matched to a gene. Germline V gene lookup returns CDR1 DFQATT and CDR2 SNEGSKA (reference sequence). The CDR3 reads CSARDRREGGNEQFF. Here the CDR3 DNA reads TGCAGTGCTAGAGATAGGCGGGAGGGTGGCAATGAGCAGTTCTTC.

This clonotype was seen a few times. V usage is TRBV20-1 and J usage is TRBJ1-2, with D uncertain. The V end was cut by 2 bases, the J end by 1 base, with 5 bases between. Germline V gene data show CDR1 as DFQATT and CDR2 as SNEGSKA (reference sequence). The CDR3 contains 12 residues. The CDR3 nucleotides read TGCAGTGCTAGACCCAGTAACTATGGCTACACCTTC. Protein sequence: CSARPSNYGYTF.

This clonotype has at least ten counts. V usage is TRBV29-1 and J usage is TRBJ1-4; the D gene is possibly TRBD1 (5 bases). CDR1 and CDR2 from the germline V gene are SQVTM and ANQGSEA. The CDR3 loop spans 12 amino acids. The V end was cut by 7 bases, the J end by 5 bases, with 11 bases between. The CDR3 loop is CSGGVRNEKLFF. In DNA, the CDR3 is TGCAGCGGGGGGGTCCGAAATGAAAAACTGTTTTTT.

This chain uses TRBV2 with TRBJ2-7; 9 bases match TRBD1. Germline V gene data show CDR1 as SNHLY and CDR2 as FYNNEI. The CDR3 spans 18 residues. The V segment lost 6 bases and the J segment 3 bases; nucleotides outside the gene matches: 18. The CDR3, as DNA: TGTGCCAGCAGGAAAGAATCATCAGACGGGACAGGGCTCTACGAGCAGTACTTC. Translation gives CASRKESSDGTGLYEQYF.

The chain links TRBV27 to TRBJ1-1, with D tentatively TRBD1 (6 bases). The V gene's germline CDR1 is MNHEY and CDR2 SMNVEV (reference sequence). This CDR3 has 14 amino acids. Deletions cut 3 bases from V and 0 bases from J, with 8 bases between. The CDR3 reads CASSFDRMNTEAFF. CDR3 in DNA: TGTGCCAGCAGTTTTGACAGGATGAACACTGAAGCTTTCTTT.

The chain joins TRBV6-1 to TRBJ2-7; 7 bases align to TRBD1. J lost 3 bases, V lost 8 bases, and 7 bases had no gene match. The V gene's germline CDR1 is MNHNS and CDR2 SASEGT. This CDR3 is built from 13 residues. The CDR3 sequence: CASAETGLYEQYF. The CDR3 coding sequence is TGTGCCAGCGCGGAGACAGGGCTCTACGAGCAGTACTTC.

This rearrangement joins TRBV4-1 to TRBJ1-1; D is uncertain. V was pared by 3 bases and J by 2 bases, with 7 bases between. Germline lookup yields CDR1 MGHRA and CDR2 YSYEKL. The length of the CDR3 is 13 residues. The CDR3 sequence is CASSQFGNTEAFF. The CDR3 nucleotides read TGCGCCAGCAGCCAGTTCGGAAACACTGAAGCTTTCTTT.

V usage is TRBV12-3 or TRBV12-4 and J usage is TRBJ2-1; 12 bases agree with TRBD1. Germline trimming cut 3 bases from V and 6 bases from J; bases unmatched to any gene: 9. CDR3 size: 17 residues. This CDR3 is CASSLTMGQGAPNEQFF. The CDR3 DNA sequence: TGTGCCAGCAGTTTGACGATGGGACAGGGGGCTCCCAATGAGCAGTTCTTC.

A note on this clonotype: It is unclear where the CDR3 begins or ends on the DNA, so no DNA is shown, and the CDR3 is as TCRdb lists it. CDR3 region: CASSSSTGTNTGELFF. This rearrangement joins TRBV5-1 to TRBJ2-2; the D call TRBD1 from the table was never checked on the DNA. The CDR3 length is 16 residues, termini included. CDR1 is SGHRS and CDR2 is YFSETQ in the germline V gene.

The chain combines TRBV10-2 with TRBJ2-1; TRBD2 matches at 13 bases. After removal of 8 bases from V and 10 bases from J, the junction contained 8 bases not matched to a gene. The CDR3 has 14 amino acids. Per germline, CDR1 WSHSY and CDR2 SAAADI. In DNA form, the CDR3 reads TGCGCCAGCCTTACTAGCGGGAGGGCCTGGGAGCAGTTCTTC. As protein: CASLTSGRAWEQFF.

There are a few counts of this clonotype. V gene TRBV20-1 combines with J gene TRBJ2-1; D remains unclear. The V and J ends lost 3 bases and 7 bases respectively, with 13 bases between them. CDR3 size: 13 residues. The germline V gene has CDR1 DFQATT and CDR2 SNEGSKA (reference sequence). CDR3 sequence reads: CSARKTPGNEQFF. The DNA of the CDR3 is TGCAGTGCTAGGAAAACCCCTGGGAATGAGCAGTTCTTC.

The V and J genes are TRBV6-1 and TRBJ2-5; 9 nucleotides line up with TRBD2. J was trimmed by 3 bases and V by 5 bases; bases with no gene match: 7. The CDR3 is made up of 15 amino acids. Per germline, CDR1 MNHNS and CDR2 SASEGT. The CDR3 DNA follows: TGTGCCAGCAGTCCCCTAGCGGGATTAAAAGAGACCCAGTACTTC. Translating it yields CASSPLAGLKETQYF.

The table lists this clonotype with many counts. J is TRBJ2-7 and V is TRBV6-2 or TRBV6-3; 8 positions match TRBD1. The junction had 1 base not matched to a gene; V was cut back by 1 base and J by 2 bases. From germline, CDR1 is MNHEY and CDR2 SVGEGT. The CDR3 is 14 residues long. CDR3 nucleotides: TGTGCCAGCAGTTACTGGGGACAGGCCTACGAGCAGTACTTC. The encoded protein is CASSYWGQAYEQYF.

The CDR3 protein is CASSQGYMETQYF. In DNA form, the CDR3 reads TGTGCCAGCAGCCAAGGCTATATGGAGACCCAGTACTTC. The rearrangement joins TRBV3-1 to TRBJ2-5, with unresolved D. Between the trimmed V and J ends, which lost 1 base and 5 bases, there was a span of 8 bases. CDR1 and CDR2 from the germline V gene are LGHDT and YNNKEL (reference sequence). The CDR3 sequence is 13 residues long.

This clonotype was observed a single time. The chain has TRBV27 and TRBJ2-7; D is possibly TRBD2 (6 bases). CDR1 is MNHEY and CDR2 is SMNVEV in the germline V gene (reference sequence). The CDR3 sequence is 14 residues long. The V and J ends lost 8 bases and 7 bases respectively, with 21 bases between them. The CDR3 loop is CASQKEGRREEQYF. CDR3 in DNA: TGTGCCAGCCAAAAGGAGGGCCGACGGGAGGAGCAGTACTTC.

The table lists this clonotype with a few counts. The chain couples TRBV2 to TRBJ2-7, with a weak D call TRBD1 (6 bases). CDR3 length: 14 amino acids. V lost 10 bases, J lost 5 bases, and 21 bases lay in between. Germline CDR1 SNHLY, CDR2 FYNNEI. As DNA, the CDR3 is TGTGCCAACCGCCGGGACGTCAAGGGGGACGAGCAGTACTTC. Its translation: CANRRDVKGDEQYF.

V and J are TRBV6-6 and TRBJ1-5; D gene ambiguous. The CDR3 has 16 amino acids. Germline-derived CDR1 and CDR2 are MNHNY and SVGAGI (reference sequence). V lost 3 bases and J 3 bases, leaving 15 bases between the germline ends. Here the CDR3 DNA reads TGTGCCAGCAGTTATTTCGGACGGGAAAACAATCAGCCCCAGCATTTT. This encodes CASSYFGRENNQPQHF.

The table lists this clonotype with a few counts. The rearrangement uses TRBV11-2 and TRBJ2-4; D perhaps matches TRBD1 (6 bases). CDR1 SGHAT and CDR2 FQNNGV come from the germline V gene. The CDR3 consists of 15 residues. The V gene lost 4 bases and the J gene lost 6 bases, with 16 bases spanning the gap. For the CDR3, the DNA is TGTGCCAGCAGCTCCCCCCGGACAGTCTTAAACATTCAGTACTTC. Its protein product is CASSSPRTVLNIQYF.

Notes on this clonotype: At one end the junction does not follow the germline gene, possibly because of a read error. The V gene is TRBV7-2, the J gene TRBJ2-5; TRBD1 is a possible D gene (6 bases). Germline V gene data show CDR1 as SGHTA and CDR2 as FQGNSA. The CDR3 spans 13 residues. CDR3 residues: CVSSKQGWETQYF. The CDR3 nucleotides are TGTGTCAGCAGCAAGCAGGGGTGGGAGACCCAGTACTTC.

This clonotype was found many times. The rearrangement uses TRBV29-1 and TRBJ1-5; 8 nucleotides align to TRBD1. Germline-derived CDR1 and CDR2 are SQVTM and ANQGSEA. The trim removed 4 bases at V and 6 bases at J, leaving 2 bases unmatched. CDR3 length: 12 amino acids. The CDR3 sequence is CSVAGGGQPQHF. The CDR3 region has the DNA TGCAGCGTTGCAGGGGGCGGTCAGCCCCAGCATTTT.